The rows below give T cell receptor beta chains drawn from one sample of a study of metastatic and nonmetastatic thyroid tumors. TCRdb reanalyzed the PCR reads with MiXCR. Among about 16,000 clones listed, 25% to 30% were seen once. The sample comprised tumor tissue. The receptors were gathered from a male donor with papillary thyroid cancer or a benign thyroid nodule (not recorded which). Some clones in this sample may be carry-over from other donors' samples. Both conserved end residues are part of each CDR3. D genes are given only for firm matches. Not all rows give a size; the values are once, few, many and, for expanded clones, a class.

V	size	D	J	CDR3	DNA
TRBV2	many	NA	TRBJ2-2	CASKGENTGELFF	TGTGCGTCTAAGGGGGAGAACACCGGGGAGCTGTTTTTT
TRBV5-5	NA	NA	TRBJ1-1	CASSFNPRAGTEAFF	TGTGCCAGCAGCTTTAATCCCCGGGCGGGGACTGAAGCTTTCTTT
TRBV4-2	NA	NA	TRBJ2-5	CAGSTSPGTQYQETQYF	TGTGCCGGCAGCACCTCCCCCGGGACACAGTACCAAGAGACCCAGTACTTC
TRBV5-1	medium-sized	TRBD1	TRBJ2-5	CATREGAEETQYF	TGCGCCACCCGAGAGGGGGCAGAAGAGACCCAGTACTTC
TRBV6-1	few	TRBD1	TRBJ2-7	CTSSEDQTGAQEQYF	TGTACCAGCAGTGAAGATCAGACAGGGGCTCAAGAGCAGTACTTC
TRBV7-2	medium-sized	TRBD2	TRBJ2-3	CASSLVLAGASTDTQYF	TGTGCCAGCAGCTTAGTACTAGCGGGAGCTAGCACAGATACGCAGTATTTT
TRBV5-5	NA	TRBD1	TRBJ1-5	CASSLGTENQPQHF	TGTGCCAGCAGCCTCGGGACAGAAAATCAGCCCCAGCATTTT
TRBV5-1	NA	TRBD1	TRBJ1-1	CASSTTYSGQGARTEAFF	TGCGCCAGCAGTACTACCTATTCGGGACAGGGGGCGAGAACTGAAGCTTTCTTT
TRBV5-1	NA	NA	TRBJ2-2	CASLGPSNTGELFF	TGCGCCAGCCTCGGGCCATCGAACACCGGGGAGCTGTTTTTT
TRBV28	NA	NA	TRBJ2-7	CASRVGLSYEQYF	TGTGCCAGCAGGGTAGGGCTCTCCTACGAGCAGTACTTC
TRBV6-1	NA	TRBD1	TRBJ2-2	CASSEERQGFGVAGELFF	TGTGCCAGCAGTGAAGAGAGACAGGGATTCGGTGTGGCCGGGGAGCTGTTTTTT
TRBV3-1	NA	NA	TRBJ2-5	CASSQADRAQETQYF	TGTGCCAGCAGCCAGGCGGACCGGGCCCAAGAGACCCAGTACTTC
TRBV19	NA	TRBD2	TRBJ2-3	CASSILAGCTDTQYF	TGTGCCAGTAGTATTTTAGCGGGGTGCACAGATACGCAGTATTTT
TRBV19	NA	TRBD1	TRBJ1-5	CASSKRDRGSNQPQHF	TGTGCCAGTAGTAAGAGGGACAGGGGTTCCAATCAGCCCCAGCATTTT
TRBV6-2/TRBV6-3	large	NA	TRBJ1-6	CASRPSSENSPLHF	TGTGCCAGCAGGCCGTCCAGTGAAAATTCACCCCTCCACTTT
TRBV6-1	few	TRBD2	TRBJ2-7	CASSGTSGRGYEQYF	TGTGCCAGCAGCGGGACTAGCGGGAGGGGATACGAGCAGTACTTC
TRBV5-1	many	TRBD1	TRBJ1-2	CASSFDRGSYTF	TGCGCCAGCAGCTTCGACAGGGGCAGCTACACCTTC
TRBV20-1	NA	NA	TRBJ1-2	CSAPSGFGYGYTF	TGCAGTGCCCCCTCAGGGTTTGGCTATGGCTACACCTTC
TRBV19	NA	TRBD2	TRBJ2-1	CASTPESGRGNEQFF	TGTGCCAGCACCCCGGAGAGCGGGAGGGGTAATGAGCAGTTCTTC
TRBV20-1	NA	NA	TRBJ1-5	CSATIPGLGSNQPQHF	TGCAGTGCTACTATACCGGGACTCGGTAGCAATCAGCCCCAGCATTTT
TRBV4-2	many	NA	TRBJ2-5	CASSQNQETQYF	TGTGCCAGCAGCCAAAACCAAGAGACCCAGTACTTC
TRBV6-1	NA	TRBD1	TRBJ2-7	CASTPRQGARDEQYF	TGTGCCAGCACACCTAGACAGGGGGCTCGGGACGAGCAGTACTTC
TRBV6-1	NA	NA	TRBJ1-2	CASTTDLGGYGYTF	TGTGCCAGCACTACGGACCTAGGAGGATATGGCTACACCTTC
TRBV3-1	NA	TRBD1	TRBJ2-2	CASSQQGAGELFF	TGTGCCAGCAGCCAACAGGGGGCCGGGGAGCTGTTTTTT
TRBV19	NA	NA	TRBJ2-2	CASNVGFSPAGELFF	TGTGCCAGTAATGTCGGCTTTTCCCCGGCCGGGGAGCTGTTTTTT
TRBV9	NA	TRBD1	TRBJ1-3	CASSAHSTGSGNTIYF	TGTGCCAGCAGCGCTCATTCGACAGGGAGTGGAAACACCATATATTTT
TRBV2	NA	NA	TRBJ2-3	CASSTQTDTQYF	TGTGCCAGCAGTACACAGACAGATACGCAGTATTTT
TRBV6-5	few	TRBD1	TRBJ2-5	CASSYRDSQETQYF	TGTGCCAGCAGTTACCGGGACAGTCAAGAGACCCAGTACTTC
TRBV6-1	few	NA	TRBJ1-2	CASSEAGNSENYGYTF	TGTGCCAGCAGTGAAGCCGGGAACAGCGAGAACTATGGCTACACCTTC